A single sample gave rise to the 24 T cell receptor beta chains below, sequenced in a study of CD8 T cells in Susac syndrome. It was with random hexamers that roughly 0.5 to 1 ug RNA was reverse transcribed. TCRdb re-called the immunoSEQ multiplex PCR reads with MiXCR, one entry per CDR3 protein. The table shows roughly 89,000 distinct CDR3 sequences, with about 96% occurring only once. The sample comprised CD8+ T cells from PBMCs. The receptors originated from a human donor with Susac syndrome.

This chain uses TRBV11-2 with TRBJ2-3; 9 nucleotides align to TRBD2. Germline CDR1 and CDR2: SGHAT and FQNNGV. V lost 3 bases, J lost 2 bases, and 3 bases stayed unmatched. CDR3 size: 15 residues. CDR3 nucleotides: TGTGCCAGCAGCTTCACTAGCGGGTCCACAGATACGCAGTATTTT. Amino acid sequence: CASSFTSGSTDTQYF.

In DNA form, the CDR3 reads TGTGCCAGCAGTTTAGGGCCCAGTCCCACAGATACGCAGTATTTT. This encodes CASSLGPSPTDTQYF. The V call is TRBV27, the J call TRBJ2-3; D not certain. Germline CDR1 reads MNHEY; CDR2 reads SMNVEV (reference sequence). Between the trimmed V and J ends, which lost 2 bases and 2 bases, there was a span of 11 bases. The CDR3 is 15 residues long.

This sequence joins TRBV7-9 and TRBJ1-1; the D is unclear. Germline V gene data show CDR1 as SEHNR and CDR2 as FQNEAQ (reference sequence). The germline V and J ends were trimmed by 5 bases and 2 bases, with 6 bases remaining between them. This CDR3 region has 12 residues. CDR3 residues: CASSPVNTEAFF. The DNA of the CDR3 is TGTGCCAGCAGCCCCGTCAACACTGAAGCTTTCTTT.

The rearrangement uses TRBV7-2 and TRBJ2-5, with D uncertain. This CDR3 region has 16 residues. The germline CDR1 and CDR2 sequences are SGHTA and FQGNSA. Deletions cut 0 bases from V and 3 bases from J, with 14 bases between. The CDR3 is CASSLAPWRREETQYF. CDR3 nucleotide sequence: TGTGCCAGCAGCTTAGCCCCTTGGCGAAGGGAAGAGACCCAGTACTTC.

The J gene is TRBJ1-5, the V gene TRBV7-6; 8 bases line up with TRBD1. V was pared by 4 bases and J by 1 base, with 6 bases of the junction left unmatched. The CDR3 is made up of 16 amino acids. Looked up from germline, CDR1 is SGHVS and CDR2 is FNYEAQ. The CDR3 nucleotides are TGTGCCAGCAGCTCCGCAGGGGGCGTCAGCAATCAGCCCCAGCATTTT. It specifies CASSSAGGVSNQPQHF.

A single count supports this clonotype. The chain recombines TRBV12-3 or TRBV12-4 with TRBJ2-3; D gene uncertain. Deletions cut 5 bases from V and 9 bases from J, with 12 bases between. The CDR3 has 12 amino acids. CDR3 bases: TGTGCCAGCAGTACCTCCTCTCCCACGCAGTATTTT. Translation gives CASSTSSPTQYF.

This rearrangement joins TRBV30 to TRBJ1-5; 7 positions agree with TRBD1. This CDR3 has 16 amino acids. In germline, CDR1 is GTSNPN, CDR2 SVGIG (reference sequence). J lost 1 base, V lost 2 bases, and 8 bases had no gene match. In nucleotides, the CDR3 is TGTGCCTGGAGTCCTCCCCTACAGGGGAGCAATCAGCCCCAGCATTTT. Translated: CAWSPPLQGSNQPQHF.

This chain uses TRBV5-6 with TRBJ2-1, with a weak D call TRBD2 (6 bases). CDR1 is SGHDT and CDR2 is YYEEEE in the germline V gene. There are 13 residues in the CDR3. Trimming left V 4 bases short and J 6 bases short, with 11 bases between. CDR3 protein: CASSPETSNEQFF. The CDR3 bases are TGTGCCAGCAGCCCCGAGACTAGCAATGAGCAGTTCTTC. The full variable domain, rest sourced from reference TRBV5-6 and TRBJ2-1, is DAGVTQSPTHLIKTRGQQVTLRCSPKSGHDTVSWYQQALGQGPQFIFQYYEEEERQRGNFPDRFSGHQFPNYSSELNVNALLLGDSALYLCASSPETSNEQFFGPGTRLTVL.

J is TRBJ2-2 and V is TRBV24-1, with no clear D. CDR3 length equals 15 residues. The germline CDR1 and CDR2 sequences are KGHDR and SFDVKD. Trimming stripped 2 bases from V and 1 base from J, with 7 bases between. CDR3 loop: CATSDSFVNTGELFF. In DNA form, the CDR3 reads TGTGCCACCAGTGATTCCTTCGTGAACACCGGGGAGCTGTTTTTT.

V gene TRBV20-1 combines with J gene TRBJ1-2; possibly TRBD1 for D (6 bases). V lost 1 base and J lost 5, with 20 bases in between. This CDR3 is 16 amino acids long. The germline V gene has CDR1 DFQATT and CDR2 SNEGSKA (reference sequence). The CDR3 spells CSARVGGRRGGYGYTF. The CDR3 region has the DNA TGCAGTGCTAGAGTCGGGGGCAGGCGGGGCGGATATGGCTACACCTTC.

J is TRBJ2-7 and V is TRBV20-1; TRBD1 matches 12 bases. In germline, CDR1 is DFQATT, CDR2 SNEGSKA (reference sequence). The CDR3 is 13 amino acids. V was pared by 6 bases and J by 5 bases, with 5 bases of the junction left unmatched. This CDR3 is CSADGTGGHEQYF. CDR3 nucleotides: TGCAGTGCCGACGGGACAGGGGGCCACGAGCAGTACTTC.

This chain links TRBV5-1 with TRBJ2-7; D is unclear. This CDR3 region has 14 residues. Per germline, CDR1 SGHRS and CDR2 YFSETQ. With 3 bases removed from V and 0 bases from J, the gap between germline ends came to 10 bases. The CDR3 DNA reads TGCGCCAGCAGCTCGGATCTCAGCTCCTACGAGCAGTACTTC. Amino acid sequence: CASSSDLSSYEQYF.

V is TRBV20-1 and J is TRBJ1-2; D is ambiguous. V lost 3 bases and J 1 base, leaving 9 bases between the germline ends. Germline assignment: CDR1 DFQATT and CDR2 SNEGSKA (reference sequence). The CDR3 is made up of 13 amino acids. The CDR3 nucleotides are TGCAGTGCTAGGAAAGGAGATAACTATGGCTACACCTTC. Amino acids: CSARKGDNYGYTF.

The chain uses TRBV20-1 and TRBJ2-4; 9 nucleotides line up with TRBD1. This CDR3 region has 13 residues. Germline lookup yields CDR1 DFQATT and CDR2 SNEGSKA (reference sequence). J was trimmed by 4 bases and V by 3 bases; bases with no gene match: 1. CDR3 in amino acids: CSASGTGKNIQYF. CDR3 in DNA: TGCAGTGCTAGCGGGACAGGGAAAAACATTCAGTACTTC.

The chain has TRBV5-6 and TRBJ1-5; weak D call: TRBD1 (5 bases). This CDR3 has 12 residues. V lost 4 bases and J 7 bases, leaving 9 bases between the germline ends. The germline V gene has CDR1 SGHDT and CDR2 YYEEEE. CDR3 DNA sequence: TGTGCCAGCAGCCGGGGGGACCAGCCCCAGCATTTT. This codes for CASSRGDQPQHF.

This chain joins TRBV30 and TRBJ1-2; no firm D call. Germline-derived CDR1 and CDR2 are GTSNPN and SVGIG (reference sequence). The germline V and J ends were trimmed by 2 bases and 4 bases, with 17 bases remaining between them. CDR3 length: 15 amino acids. The CDR3 loop is CAWSQPQRTLYGYTF. Here the CDR3 DNA reads TGTGCCTGGAGTCAGCCACAGCGAACTCTCTATGGCTACACCTTC.

The J gene is TRBJ2-5, the V gene TRBV5-6; possible D gene TRBD2, 7 bases. Between the trimmed V and J ends, which lost 0 bases and 0 bases, there was a span of 12 bases. The germline gives CDR1 SGHDT, CDR2 YYEEEE. The CDR3 is 16 amino acids. The CDR3 is CASSLAGGSYQETQYF. The CDR3 coding sequence is TGTGCCAGCAGCTTGGCGGGGGGCTCGTACCAAGAGACCCAGTACTTC.

The V call is TRBV29-1, the J call TRBJ1-1; D ambiguous. The V end was cut by 3 bases, the J end by 0 bases, with 11 bases between. The germline CDR1 and CDR2 sequences are SQVTM and ANQGSEA. This CDR3 is built from 14 residues. CDR3 region: CSVDATGMNTEAFF. CDR3 DNA sequence: TGCAGCGTTGATGCGACCGGAATGAACACTGAAGCTTTCTTT.

V usage is TRBV9 and J usage is TRBJ1-2; D is unresolved. This CDR3 spans 15 amino acids. CDR1 is SGDLS and CDR2 is YYNGEE in the germline V gene. Deletions cut 7 bases from V and 2 bases from J, with 18 bases between. CDR3 residues: CASSSRGRLNYGYTF. In DNA, the CDR3 is TGTGCCAGCTCCTCCCGCGGACGGCTGAACTATGGCTACACCTTC.

The V and J genes are TRBV19 and TRBJ2-1, with a tentative D call TRBD1 (5 bases). Trimming pared 5 bases from V and 9 bases from J, leaving 14 bases between. The CDR3 sequence is 13 residues long. In germline, CDR1 is LNHDA, CDR2 SQIVND (reference sequence). This chain's CDR3 is CASSAAQGGEQFF. In nucleotides, the CDR3 is TGTGCCAGTAGTGCAGCTCAGGGTGGTGAGCAGTTCTTC.

The chain is built from TRBV3-1 and TRBJ2-5; D may correspond to TRBD1 or TRBD2 (5 bases each). V lost 0 bases to trimming and J lost 4 bases, with 15 bases between them. The CDR3 length is 16 residues. Germline CDR1 reads LGHDT; CDR2 reads YNNKEL (reference sequence). The CDR3 bases are TGTGCCAGCAGCCAAGATAGGGGCCCCGGAGGAGAGACCCAGTACTTC. This codes for CASSQDRGPGGETQYF.

The chain employs TRBV19 and TRBJ1-5; D is perhaps TRBD1 (5 bases). The V end was cut by 6 bases, the J end by 5 bases, with 8 bases between. Germline-derived CDR1 and CDR2 are LNHDA and SQIVND (reference sequence). The CDR3 totals 12 residues. CDR3 bases: TGTGCCAGTAGCGACAGTTATCAGCCCCAGCATTTT. Translating gives CASSDSYQPQHF.

V and J are TRBV27 and TRBJ1-1; 9 bases align to TRBD1. This CDR3 has 14 residues. The V gene end was trimmed by 6 bases and the J gene end by 5 bases; junction bases not matched to a gene: 7. CDR1 MNHEY and CDR2 SMNVEV come from the germline V gene (reference sequence). CDR3 loop: CASSRDREITEAFF. CDR3 DNA sequence: TGTGCCAGCAGCCGGGACAGGGAAATTACTGAAGCTTTCTTT.

This clonotype is a singleton in its sample. This chain links TRBV3-1 with TRBJ1-1; perhaps TRBD1 as D (6 bases). CDR3 length: 18 amino acids. Germline values: CDR1 LGHDT, CDR2 YNNKEL (reference sequence). The V end lost 2 bases, the J end lost 8 bases, and 27 bases lay between the germline ends. CDR3 DNA: TGTGCCAGCAGCCAATGGGGGCAGGACAGTTTCTATGTATCGGAAGCTTTCTTT. As protein: CASSQWGQDSFYVSEAFF.